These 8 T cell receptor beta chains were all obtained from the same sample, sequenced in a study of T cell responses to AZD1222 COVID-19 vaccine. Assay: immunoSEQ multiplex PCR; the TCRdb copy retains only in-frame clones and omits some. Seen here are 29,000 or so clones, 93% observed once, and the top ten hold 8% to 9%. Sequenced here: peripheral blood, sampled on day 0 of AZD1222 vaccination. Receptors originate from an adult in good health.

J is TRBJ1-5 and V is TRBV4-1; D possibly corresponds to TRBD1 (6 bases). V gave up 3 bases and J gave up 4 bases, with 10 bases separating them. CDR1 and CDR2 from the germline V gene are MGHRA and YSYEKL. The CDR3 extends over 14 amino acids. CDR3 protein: CASSQGGPNQPQHF. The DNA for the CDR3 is TGCGCCAGCAGCCAGGGGGGGCCTAATCAGCCCCAGCATTTT.

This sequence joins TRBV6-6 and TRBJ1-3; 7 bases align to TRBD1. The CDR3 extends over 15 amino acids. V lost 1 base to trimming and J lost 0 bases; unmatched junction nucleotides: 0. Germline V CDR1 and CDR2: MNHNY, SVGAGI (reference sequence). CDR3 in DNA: TGTGCCAGCAGTTACTGGACAGGCTCTGGAAACACCATATATTTT. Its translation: CASSYWTGSGNTIYF.

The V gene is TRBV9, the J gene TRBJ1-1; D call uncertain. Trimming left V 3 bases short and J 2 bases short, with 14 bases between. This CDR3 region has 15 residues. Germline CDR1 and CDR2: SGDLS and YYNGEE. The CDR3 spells CASSGKNTANTEAFF. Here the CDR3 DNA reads TGTGCCAGCAGCGGTAAAAACACAGCCAACACTGAAGCTTTCTTT.

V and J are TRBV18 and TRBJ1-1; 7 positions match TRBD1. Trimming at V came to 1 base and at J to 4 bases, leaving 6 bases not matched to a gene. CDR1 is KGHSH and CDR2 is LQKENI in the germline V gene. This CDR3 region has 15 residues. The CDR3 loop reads CASSPREGAITEAFF. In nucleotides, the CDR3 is TGTGCCAGCTCACCACGCGAGGGGGCAATCACTGAAGCTTTCTTT.

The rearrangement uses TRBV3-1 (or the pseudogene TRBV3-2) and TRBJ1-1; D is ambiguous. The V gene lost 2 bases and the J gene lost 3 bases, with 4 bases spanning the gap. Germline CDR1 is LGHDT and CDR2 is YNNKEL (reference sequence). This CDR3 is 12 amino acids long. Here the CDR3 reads CASSQTDTEAFF. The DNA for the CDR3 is TGTGCCAGCAGCCAAACGGACACTGAAGCTTTCTTT.

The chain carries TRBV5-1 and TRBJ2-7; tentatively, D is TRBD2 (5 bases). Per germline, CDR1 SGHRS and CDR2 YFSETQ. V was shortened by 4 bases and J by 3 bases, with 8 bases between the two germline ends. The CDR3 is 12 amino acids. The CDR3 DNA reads TGCGCCAGCAGCGCGGGCCGCTACGAGCAGTACTTC. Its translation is CASSAGRYEQYF.

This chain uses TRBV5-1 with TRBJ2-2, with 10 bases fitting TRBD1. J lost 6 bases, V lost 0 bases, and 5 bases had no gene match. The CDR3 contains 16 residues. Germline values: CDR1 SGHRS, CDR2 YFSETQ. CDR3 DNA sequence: TGCGCCAGCAGCTTGGAGCGAGGACAGGGGGCCGGGGAGCTGTTTTTT. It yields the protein CASSLERGQGAGELFF. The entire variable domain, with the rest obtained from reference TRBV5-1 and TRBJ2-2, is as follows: KAGVTQTPRYLIKTRGQQVTLSCSPISGHRSVSWYQQTPGQGLQFLFEYFSETQRNKGNFPGRFSGRQFSNSRSEMNVSTLELGDSALYLCASSLERGQGAGELFFGEGSRLTVL.

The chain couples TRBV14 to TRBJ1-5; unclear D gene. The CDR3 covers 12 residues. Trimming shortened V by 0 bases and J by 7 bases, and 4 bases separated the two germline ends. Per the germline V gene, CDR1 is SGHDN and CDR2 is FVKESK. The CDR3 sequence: CASSQDRQPQHF. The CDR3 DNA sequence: TGTGCCAGCAGCCAAGATCGCCAGCCCCAGCATTTT.